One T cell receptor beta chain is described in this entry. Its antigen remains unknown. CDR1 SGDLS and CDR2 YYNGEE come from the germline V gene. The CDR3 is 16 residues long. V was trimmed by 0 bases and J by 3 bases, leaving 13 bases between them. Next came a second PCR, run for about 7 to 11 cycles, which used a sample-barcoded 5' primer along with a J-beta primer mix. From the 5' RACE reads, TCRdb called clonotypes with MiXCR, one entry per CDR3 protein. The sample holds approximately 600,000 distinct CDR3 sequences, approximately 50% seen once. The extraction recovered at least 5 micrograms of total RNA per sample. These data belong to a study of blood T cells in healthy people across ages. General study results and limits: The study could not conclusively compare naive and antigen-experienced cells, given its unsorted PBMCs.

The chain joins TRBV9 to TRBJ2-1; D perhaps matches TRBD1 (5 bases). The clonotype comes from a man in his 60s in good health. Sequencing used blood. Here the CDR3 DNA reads TGTGCCAGCAGCGTAGCTTCCGGACACGTCTACAATGAGCAGTTCTTC. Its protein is CASSVASGHVYNEQFF.